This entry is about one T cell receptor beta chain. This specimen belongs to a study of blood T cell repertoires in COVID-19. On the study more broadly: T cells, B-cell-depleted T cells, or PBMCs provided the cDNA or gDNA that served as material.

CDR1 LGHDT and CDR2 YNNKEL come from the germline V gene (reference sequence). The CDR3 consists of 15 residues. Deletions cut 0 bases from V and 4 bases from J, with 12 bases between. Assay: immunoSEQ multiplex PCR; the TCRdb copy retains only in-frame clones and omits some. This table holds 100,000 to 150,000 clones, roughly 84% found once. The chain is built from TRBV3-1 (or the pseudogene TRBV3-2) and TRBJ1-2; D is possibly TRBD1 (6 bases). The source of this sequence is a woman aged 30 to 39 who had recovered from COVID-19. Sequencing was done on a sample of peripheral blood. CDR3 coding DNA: TGTGCCAGCAGCCAAGATTACAGGGCCCTCTATGGCTACACCTTC. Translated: CASSQDYRALYGYTF.